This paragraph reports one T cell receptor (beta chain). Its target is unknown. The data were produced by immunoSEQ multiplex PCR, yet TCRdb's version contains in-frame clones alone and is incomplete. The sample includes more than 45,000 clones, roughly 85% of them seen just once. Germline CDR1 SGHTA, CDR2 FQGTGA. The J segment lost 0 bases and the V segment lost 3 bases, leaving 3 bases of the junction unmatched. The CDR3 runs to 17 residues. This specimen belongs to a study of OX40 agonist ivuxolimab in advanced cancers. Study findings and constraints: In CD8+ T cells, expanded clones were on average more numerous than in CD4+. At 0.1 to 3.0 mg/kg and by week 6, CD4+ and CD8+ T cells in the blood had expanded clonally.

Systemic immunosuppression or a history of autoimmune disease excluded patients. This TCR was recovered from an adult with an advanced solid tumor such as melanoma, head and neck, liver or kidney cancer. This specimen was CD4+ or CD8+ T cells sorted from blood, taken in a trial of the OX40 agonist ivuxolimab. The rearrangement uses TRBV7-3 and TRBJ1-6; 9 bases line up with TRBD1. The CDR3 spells CASSLTGGPSYNSPLHF. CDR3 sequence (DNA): TGTGCCAGCAGCTTGACAGGGGGACCCTCCTATAATTCACCCCTCCACTTT. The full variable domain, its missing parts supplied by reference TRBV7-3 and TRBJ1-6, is GAGVSQTPSNKVTEKGKYVELRCDPISGHTALYWYRQSLGQGPEFLIYFQGTGAADDSGLPNDRFFAVRPEGSVSTLKIQRTERGDSAVYLCASSLTGGPSYNSPLHFGNGTRLTVT.